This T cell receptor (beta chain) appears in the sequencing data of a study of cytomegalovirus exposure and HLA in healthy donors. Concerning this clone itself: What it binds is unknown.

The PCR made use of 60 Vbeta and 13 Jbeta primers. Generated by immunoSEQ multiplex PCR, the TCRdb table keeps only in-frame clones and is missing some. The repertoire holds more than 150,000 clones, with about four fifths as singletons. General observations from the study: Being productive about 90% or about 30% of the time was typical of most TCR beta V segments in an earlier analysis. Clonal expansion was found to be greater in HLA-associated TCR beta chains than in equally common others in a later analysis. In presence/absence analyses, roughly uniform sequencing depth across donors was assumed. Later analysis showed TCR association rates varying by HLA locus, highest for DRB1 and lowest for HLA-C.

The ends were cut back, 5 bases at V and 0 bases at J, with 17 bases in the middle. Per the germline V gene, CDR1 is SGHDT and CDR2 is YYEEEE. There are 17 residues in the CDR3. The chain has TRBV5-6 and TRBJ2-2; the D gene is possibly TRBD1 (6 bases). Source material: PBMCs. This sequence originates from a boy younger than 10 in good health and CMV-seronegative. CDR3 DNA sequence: TGTGCCAGCAGACCAACCAGGACAGCTCCGAACACCGGGGAGCTGTTTTTT. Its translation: CASRPTRTAPNTGELFF.